The next 3 T cell receptor beta chains were all read from a single sample in a study of metastatic and nonmetastatic thyroid tumors. TCRdb re-clonotyped the PCR reads through MiXCR. The sample has fewer than 10,000 clones, around 32% seen once. All patients reached thyroid surgery having received no treatment beforehand. Material: adjacent normal tissue. Source of these receptors: a female donor with papillary thyroid cancer or a benign thyroid nodule (not recorded which). Some clones in this sample may be carry-over from other donors' samples.

This clone was recorded a few times. The rearrangement joins TRBV12-3 or TRBV12-4 to TRBJ2-7; 12 bases fit TRBD2. This CDR3 spans 16 amino acids. V dropped 6 bases and J dropped 2; count of bases not matched to a gene: 8. The DNA for the CDR3 is TGTGCCAGCAGCGAAGGACTAGCGGGACACCCCTACGAGCAGTACTTC. Its protein product is CASSEGLAGHPYEQYF.

The chain is built from TRBV11-2 and TRBJ2-1; TRBD2 matches at 7 bases. From germline, CDR1 is SGHAT and CDR2 FQNNGV. CDR3 length equals 14 residues. The V and J ends lost 8 bases and 2 bases, in that order; junction bases with no gene match: 6. CDR3 nucleotides: TGTGCCAGCGCACCGGGACTAACCTACAATGAGCAGTTCTTC. Its translation is CASAPGLTYNEQFF.

This clone was detected only a few times. This chain's CDR3 is CASSRDQNEKLFF. CDR3 nucleotide sequence: TGTGCCAGCAGTCGGGACCAGAATGAAAAACTGTTTTTT. The V call is TRBV12-3 or TRBV12-4, the J call TRBJ1-4; perhaps TRBD1 as D (5 bases). CDR3 length: 13 amino acids. The ends were cut back, 5 bases at V and 5 bases at J, with 9 bases in the middle.